A single sample gave rise to the 2 T cell receptor beta chains below, sequenced in a study of CD8+CD57+ T cells in acquired aplastic anemia. It was genomic DNA that served as the template for profiling TCR beta VDJ and CDR3. TCRdb recomputed calls from the reads with MiXCR, one row per CDR3 protein. The table has around 190,000 distinct CDR3 sequences, over 60% seen once; the top ten hold about 29%. Source material: sorted CD4+, CD8+, or CD8+CD57+ T cells (not recorded which) from PBMCs. The receptors stem from a human donor in good health.

As to this clonotype: A read error is likely, as this CDR3 ends without the conserved phenylalanine or tryptophan. The chain employs TRBV9 and TRBJ1-5; D unresolved. CDR1 and CDR2 (germline): SGDLS, YYNGEE. V was pared by 0 bases and J by 9 bases, with 16 bases between. The CDR3 contains 15 residues. CDR3 nucleotides: TGTGCCAGCAGCGTAGGTGGCATCTCCGAGCGGCCCCAGCATCTT. This gives the protein CASSVGGISERPQHL.

V usage is TRBV7-2 and J usage is TRBJ2-6; 10 positions agree with TRBD1. Unmatched junction bases numbered 5, after V lost 5 bases and J lost 1 base. This CDR3 is 17 amino acids long. Per germline, CDR1 SGHTA and CDR2 FQGNSA. Here the CDR3 DNA reads TGTGCCAGCAGCGCCGGGACAGGGGCGTCTGGGGCCAACGTCCTGACTTTC. It specifies CASSAGTGASGANVLTF.